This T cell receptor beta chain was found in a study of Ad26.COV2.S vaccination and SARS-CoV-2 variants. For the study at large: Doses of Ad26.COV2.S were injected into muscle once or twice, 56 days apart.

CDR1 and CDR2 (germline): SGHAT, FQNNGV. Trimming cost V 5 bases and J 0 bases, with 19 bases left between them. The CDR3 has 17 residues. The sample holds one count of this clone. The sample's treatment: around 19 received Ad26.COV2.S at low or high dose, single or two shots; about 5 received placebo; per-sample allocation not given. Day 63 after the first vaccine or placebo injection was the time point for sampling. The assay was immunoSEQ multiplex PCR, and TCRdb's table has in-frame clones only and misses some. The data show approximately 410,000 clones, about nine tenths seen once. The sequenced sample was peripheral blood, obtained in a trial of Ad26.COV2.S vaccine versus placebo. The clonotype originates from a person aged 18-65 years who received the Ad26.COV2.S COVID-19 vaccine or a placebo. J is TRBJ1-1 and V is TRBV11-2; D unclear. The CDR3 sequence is CASSARLSGSLNTEAFF. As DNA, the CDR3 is TGTGCCAGCAGCGCACGACTGTCGGGAAGTTTGAACACTGAAGCTTTCTTT.